The 4 T cell receptor beta chains below all came from one sample that was sequenced in a study of neurological immune-mediated disorders (dated by TCRdb to between 2017 and 2020). Library creation used 5' RACE. Reads for this sample came from an Illumina HiSeq 2500. The public sequencing data were trimmed at Q25 with fastp and processed into clonotypes with MiXCR by TCRdb, which kept only in-frame beta chains. Each record represents a unique CDR3 protein, reported with the most common genes and DNA among its rows. The sample yields 84,000 or so distinct CDR3 sequences; 4.3% were counted once. Less than 7.5% of the sample is taken by the ten largest. Taken with the paper, the label for time point translates to: longitudinal time-point 3. The specimen sequenced was PBMCs. These receptors originate from a woman aged 60-75 years with multiple sclerosis.

This clonotype occurred many times. The chain couples TRBV5-1 to TRBJ1-1; 10 bases align to TRBD1. The V gene end was trimmed by 4 bases and the J gene end by 0 bases; junction bases not matched to a gene: 9. Germline values: CDR1 SGHRS, CDR2 YFSETQ. The CDR3 spans 17 residues. The CDR3 region has the DNA TGCGCCAGCAGCAGCGGGACAGGGGCGCTAATGAACACTGAAGCTTTCTTT. It is translated as CASSSGTGALMNTEAFF.

This clonotype showed up many times. The rearrangement uses TRBV20-1 and TRBJ1-2, with TRBD1 as a possible D gene (5 bases). Trimming pared 1 base from V and 4 bases from J, leaving 10 bases between. The germline gives CDR1 DFQATT, CDR2 SNEGSKA (reference sequence). The CDR3 covers 13 residues. The CDR3 sequence: CSARVPGGYGYTF. In DNA, the CDR3 is TGCAGTGCTAGAGTCCCCGGGGGCTATGGCTACACCTTC.

The rearrangement links TRBV5-1 to TRBJ2-7; D not resolved. From germline, CDR1 is SGHRS and CDR2 YFSETQ. The V and J ends lost 0 bases and 3 bases respectively, with 7 bases between them. This CDR3 spans 13 amino acids. CDR3: CASSLDVSYEQYF. CDR3 nucleotides: TGCGCCAGCAGCTTGGATGTAAGCTACGAGCAGTACTTC.

In this sample, this clonotype turned up many times. CDR3 sequence: CASSPGLAGSGANVLTF. CDR3 DNA sequence: TGCGCCAGCAGCCCGGGACTAGCGGGATCTGGGGCCAACGTCCTGACTTTC. This chain connects TRBV5-1 to TRBJ2-6; 13 positions match TRBD2. Germline values: CDR1 SGHRS, CDR2 YFSETQ. The CDR3 extends over 17 amino acids. V lost 4 bases, J lost 1 base, and 2 bases stayed unmatched.